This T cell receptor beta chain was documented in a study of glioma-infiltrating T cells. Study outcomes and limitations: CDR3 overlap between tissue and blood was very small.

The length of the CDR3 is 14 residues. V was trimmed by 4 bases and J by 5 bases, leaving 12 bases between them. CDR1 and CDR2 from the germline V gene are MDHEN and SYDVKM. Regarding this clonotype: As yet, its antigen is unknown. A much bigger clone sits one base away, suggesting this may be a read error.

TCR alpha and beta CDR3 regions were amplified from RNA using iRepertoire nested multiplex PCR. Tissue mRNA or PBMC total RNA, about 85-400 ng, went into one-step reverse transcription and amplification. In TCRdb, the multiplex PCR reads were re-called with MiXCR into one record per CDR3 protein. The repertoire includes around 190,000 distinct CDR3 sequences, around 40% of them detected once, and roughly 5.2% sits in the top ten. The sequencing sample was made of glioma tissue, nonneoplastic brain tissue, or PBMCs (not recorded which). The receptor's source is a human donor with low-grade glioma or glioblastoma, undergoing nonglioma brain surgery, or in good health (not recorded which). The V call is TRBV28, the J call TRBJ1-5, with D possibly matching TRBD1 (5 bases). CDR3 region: CASSYYVQDQPQHF. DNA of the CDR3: TGTGCCAGCAGTTACTACGTACAGGATCAGCCCCAGCATTTT. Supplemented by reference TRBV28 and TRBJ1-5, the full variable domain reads DVKVTQSSRYLVKRTGEKVFLECVQDMDHENMFWYRQDPGLGLRLIYFSYDVKMKEKGDIPEGYSVSREKKERFSLILESASTNQTSMYLCASSYYVQDQPQHFGDGTRLSIL.